This TCR beta chain was recorded in a study of a mutant IDH1 vaccine in newly diagnosed glioma. The CDR3 spans 16 residues. Germline V gives CDR1 PRHDT, CDR2 FYEKMQ (reference sequence). V was clipped by 5 bases and J by 5 bases; unmatched bases: 12. TCRdb keeps only in-frame clones here, not all; method: immunoSEQ multiplex PCR. In the table there are tens of thousands of clones, 70% to 80% of which are singletons. In regard to this clone: Its target is unknown.

Time point noted: week 11, during vaccination. A 20-mer mutant IDH1 peptide at 300 ug was injected subcutaneously with topical imiquimod. The receptor's source is a man in his forties or fifties with glioma. This chain joins TRBV13 and TRBJ2-5, with TRBD1 identical over 9 bases. The sample was PBMCs, taken from a glioma patient whose treatment included an IDH1 peptide vaccine. CDR3 sequence (DNA): TGTGCCAGCAGCGTGGTTTCGGGACAGGGTGTGGAGACCCAGTACTTC. Protein product: CASSVVSGQGVETQYF.